This TCR beta chain came from a study of OX40 agonist ivuxolimab in advanced cancers. Study summary: Patients were treated with ivuxolimab, an agonistic anti-OX40 (CD134) antibody. Study-level results: It was also the case that some nonresponders had low normalized T-cell clonal expansion.

This clone was detected a few times. No antigen is known for it. Individuals having autoimmune disease history or systemic immunosuppression were not enrolled. CDR1 and CDR2 from the germline V gene are LGHNA and YNFKEQ. The CDR3 is made up of 12 amino acids. Trimming took off 2 bases at V and 11 bases at J, with 9 bases between the two ends. The protocol was immunoSEQ multiplex PCR, while the TCRdb copy is restricted to in-frame clones and leaves out a portion. The top ten hold less than 3.5% of the sample, which has about 61,000 clones, roughly four fifths seen once. This specimen was CD4+ or CD8+ T cells sorted from blood, taken in a trial of the OX40 agonist ivuxolimab. The chain joins TRBV4-2 to TRBJ1-4; no firm D call. The TCR sequence derives from an adult with an advanced solid tumor such as melanoma, head and neck, liver or kidney cancer. CDR3 nucleotides: TGTGCCAGCAGCCAAACCGTAGGGAAACTGTTTTTT. It is translated as CASSQTVGKLFF.